Below are 6 T cell receptor beta chains sequenced from a single sample in a study of early T cells in non-severe SARS-CoV-2 infection. TCRdb itself ran the 5' RACE reads through MiXCR, one entry per CDR3 protein. The table lists roughly 50,000 distinct CDR3 sequences, about 8.2% of them singletons. The sequenced sample was whole blood. These receptors all come from an adult who was a healthcare worker with PCR-confirmed SARS-CoV-2 infection or an uninfected control (not recorded which).

This chain uses TRBV19 with TRBJ1-5; D remains unclear. From germline, CDR1 is LNHDA and CDR2 SQIVND (reference sequence). This CDR3 region has 13 residues. The V gene lost 5 bases and the J gene lost 2 bases, with 7 bases spanning the gap. CDR3 in amino acids: CASSVAGNQPQHF. The CDR3 coding sequence is TGTGCCAGTAGTGTTGCGGGCAATCAGCCCCAGCATTTT.

The chain employs TRBV28 and TRBJ2-7, with a possible D match to TRBD1 (6 bases). This CDR3 spans 15 amino acids. Germline V lookup: CDR1 MDHEN, CDR2 SYDVKM. V lost 8 bases and J lost 2, with 19 bases in between. The CDR3 coding sequence is TGTGCCAGCGTTGCACTAGGGACATATCCCTACGAGCAGTACTTC. It yields the protein CASVALGTYPYEQYF.

The chain recombines TRBV7-8 with TRBJ2-1, with D possibly TRBD2 on 6 matching bases. The V end lost 1 base, the J end lost 7 bases, and 14 bases lay between the germline ends. Germline CDR1 is SGHVS and CDR2 is FQNEAQ. The CDR3 extends over 15 amino acids. The CDR3 coding sequence is TGTGCCAGCAGCTTAGTTCCGGGGGTTTGGAATGAGCAGTTCTTC. Its protein product is CASSLVPGVWNEQFF.

This clonotype was detected ten times or more. At one of its ends the junction is not consistent with the germline gene, which may arise from a read error. The chain has TRBV6-2 or TRBV6-3 and TRBJ1-3; D unresolved. This CDR3 spans 14 amino acids. Germline loops: CDR1 MNHEY, CDR2 SVGEGT. CDR3 sequence reads: CASSYPSSENTIYF. CDR3 DNA sequence: TGTGCCAGCAGTTACCCCAGCTCTGAAAACACCATATATTTT.

This clonotype has only a few counts. The J gene is TRBJ2-7, the V gene TRBV3-1; no reliable D call. The V end was cut by 1 base, the J end by 6 bases, with 10 bases between. Looked up from germline, CDR1 is LGHDT and CDR2 is YNNKEL (reference sequence). This CDR3 comprises 13 residues. CDR3 DNA sequence: TGTGCCAGCAGCCAAGGTTGGGCGGCCGAGCAGTACTTC. Translated: CASSQGWAAEQYF.

A few counts support this clonotype. This chain uses TRBV29-1 with TRBJ2-7; D may match TRBD1 or TRBD2 (5 bases each). This CDR3 is 12 amino acids long. V lost 6 bases to trimming and J lost 3 bases, with 12 bases between them. From germline, CDR1 is SQVTM and CDR2 ANQGSEA. DNA for the CDR3: TGCAGCGTCGACTGGGGGAACTACGAGCAGTACTTC. Translated: CSVDWGNYEQYF.